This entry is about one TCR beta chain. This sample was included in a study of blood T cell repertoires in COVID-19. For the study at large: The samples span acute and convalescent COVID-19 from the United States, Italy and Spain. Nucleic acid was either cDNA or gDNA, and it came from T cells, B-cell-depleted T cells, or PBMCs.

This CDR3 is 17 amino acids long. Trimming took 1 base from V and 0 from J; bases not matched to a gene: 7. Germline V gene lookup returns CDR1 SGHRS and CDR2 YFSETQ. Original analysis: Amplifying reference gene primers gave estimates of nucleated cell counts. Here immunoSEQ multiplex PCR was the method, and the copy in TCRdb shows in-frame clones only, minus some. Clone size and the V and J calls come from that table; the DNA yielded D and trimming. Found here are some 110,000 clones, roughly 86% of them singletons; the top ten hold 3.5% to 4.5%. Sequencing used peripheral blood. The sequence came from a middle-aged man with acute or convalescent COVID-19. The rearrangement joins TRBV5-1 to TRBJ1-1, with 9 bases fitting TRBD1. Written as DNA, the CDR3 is TGCGCCAGCAGCTTGAGGGTACAGGGGGCAATGAACACTGAAGCTTTCTTT. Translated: CASSLRVQGAMNTEAFF.